This TCR beta chain was captured in a study of molecular identifiers for immune sequencing clone quantification. About the research overall: RNA from about 20,000 or 100,000 naive CD8 cells was split five ways in replicates, with four sequenced. Study observations and caveats: Whereas clones above 20 RNA copies held under 1% of naive-cell molecules, they held over 98% of effector molecules.

V shed 5 bases and J 3 bases; nucleotides not matched to a gene: 4. The CDR3 extends over 14 amino acids. Germline V gives CDR1 SEHNR, CDR2 FQNEAQ (reference sequence). Generation of bulk TCR libraries relied on previously described methods and listed TCR primers. TCRdb reanalysed the PCR reads using MiXCR and keeps one entry per CDR3 protein. In the table there are 60,000 to 75,000 distinct CDR3 sequences, around 20% of which are singletons. This clonotype came up many times. The antigen remains unidentified. V usage is TRBV7-9 and J usage is TRBJ2-1; 7 nucleotides match TRBD2. The clonotype was recovered from a human donor in good health. Some libraries in this study had Jurkat cell RNA spiked in. The sequenced sample was naive CD8+ T cells from blood, with Jurkat cell RNA spiked in. Regarding subset: FACS-sorted CD8+CD4-CCR7+CD45RA+ naive T cells. In nucleotides, the CDR3 is TGTGCCAGCAGCCCACCGGGAGGCTACAATGAGCAGTTCTTC. Its protein is CASSPPGGYNEQFF.